Sequencing of this TCR beta chain was carried out in a study of control samples from healthy donors and cancer patients. CDR3 size: 14 residues. CDR1 and CDR2 from the germline V gene are MRHNA and SNTAGT. Trimming pared 3 bases from V and 4 bases from J, leaving 11 bases between. This table comes from immunoSEQ multiplex PCR, and its TCRdb copy is limited to in-frame clones, with some not included. The data hold about 170,000 clones, with 90% to 95% observed a single time. The chain is built from TRBV6-4 and TRBJ2-3; D uncertain. The receptor comes from a woman between 18 and 29 years old in good health. Sequenced: blood. The DNA of the CDR3 is TGTGCCAGCAGTGATGATGGTATCCCAGATACGCAGTATTTT. It encodes CASSDDGIPDTQYF.